The clone carrying this T cell receptor beta chain was recorded once. Its specificity is unknown. Documented time point: week 35, safety follow-up. The study gave 300 ug of mutant IDH1 20-mer peptide per vaccine dose, with topical imiquimod. These data come from a study of a mutant IDH1 vaccine in newly diagnosed glioma. About the study: Mean patient age was approximately 40 years; 62.5% were male and about 40% female. Patients were pretreated with radiotherapy, temozolomide, or both, mostly both. V12 fell at week 35 and V13, the study end, at week 47.

The CDR3 is 12 amino acids. Per germline, CDR1 SGHNT and CDR2 YYREEE (reference sequence). Deletions cut 4 bases from V and 2 bases from J, with 6 bases between. Using immunoSEQ multiplex PCR, the repertoire was profiled, and TCRdb retains in-frame clones only, with some absent. The sample gives about 69,000 clones, 85% to 90% of which show up once; 2% to 2.5% is in the top ten. The receptor's source is a man aged 25-40 years with glioma. The rearrangement uses TRBV5-4 and TRBJ2-5, with a weak D call TRBD2 (5 bases). Sequencing was performed on PBMCs, taken from a glioma patient whose treatment included an IDH1 peptide vaccine. The CDR3 loop is CASSREQETQYF. In DNA, the CDR3 is TGTGCCAGCAGCCGGGAACAAGAGACCCAGTACTTC.